The 15 T cell receptor beta chains listed next were all sequenced from one sample in a study of blood T cell repertoires in COVID-19. Profiled with immunoSEQ multiplex PCR; TCRdb holds only in-frame clones, not every one. The sample shows about 190,000 clones, about 85% of them seen only once. Sequencing was carried out using peripheral blood. Receptors originate from a man aged 30 to 45 with acute or convalescent COVID-19.

This chain links TRBV5-4 with TRBJ1-2; D not certain. Germline V gives CDR1 SGHNT, CDR2 YYREEE (reference sequence). The V end lost 4 bases, the J end lost 8 bases, and 15 bases lay between the germline ends. The length of the CDR3 is 13 residues. The CDR3 loop reads CASSPHGEVGYTF. CDR3 DNA: TGTGCCAGCAGCCCGCACGGGGAAGTAGGCTACACCTTC.

The chain carries TRBV6-6 and TRBJ2-3, with D possibly being TRBD1 (5 bases). The CDR3 covers 14 residues. Germline-derived CDR1 and CDR2 are MNHNY and SVGAGI (reference sequence). The germline V and J ends were trimmed by 10 bases and 0 bases, with 14 bases remaining between them. The CDR3 loop is CATDRSSSTDTQYF. The DNA of the CDR3 is TGTGCCACCGACAGATCCTCTAGCACAGATACGCAGTATTTT.

V gene TRBV24-1 combines with J gene TRBJ2-1, with 7 bases identical to TRBD2. There are 16 residues in the CDR3. From germline, CDR1 is KGHDR and CDR2 SFDVKD. Trimming took 4 bases from V and 9 from J; bases not matched to a gene: 14. CDR3 sequence (DNA): TGTGCCACCAGTGACTCCGGGACTACAGTCTCGGGTGAGCAGTTCTTC. Translated: CATSDSGTTVSGEQFF.

The chain is built from TRBV4-1 and TRBJ2-7, with 9 positions matching TRBD1. The CDR3 runs 15 residues. CDR1 and CDR2 (germline): MGHRA, YSYEKL. Trimming at V came to 4 bases and at J to 3 bases, leaving 7 bases not matched to a gene. For the CDR3, the DNA is TGCGCCAGCAGCCGGGACAGGGACACGGACTACGAGCAGTACTTC. Its translation: CASSRDRDTDYEQYF.

The chain uses TRBV30 and TRBJ1-3; D is unresolved. The CDR3 has 15 residues. V lost 2 bases and J 2 bases, leaving 13 bases between the germline ends. Per germline, CDR1 GTSNPN and CDR2 SVGIG (reference sequence). In DNA, the CDR3 is TGTGCCTGGAGTCCCACTAGGGCCCCTGGAAACACCATATATTTT. Translation gives CAWSPTRAPGNTIYF.

The J gene is TRBJ1-5, the V gene TRBV9; no reliable D call. The V gene's germline CDR1 is SGDLS and CDR2 YYNGEE. Trimming removed 7 bases from V and 4 bases from J, with 9 bases in between. The CDR3 is made up of 12 amino acids. The CDR3 DNA sequence: TGTGCCAGCGGTCCCGGGAATCAGCCCCAGCATTTT. Its protein product is CASGPGNQPQHF. The complete variable domain, with remaining parts taken from reference TRBV9 and TRBJ1-5, reads DSGVTQTPKHLITATGQRVTLRCSPRSGDLSVYWYQQSLDQGLQFLIQYYNGEERAKGNILERFSAQQFPDLHSELNLSSLELGDSALYFCASGPGNQPQHFGDGTRLSIL.

CDR3: CASMVSGRTTDTQYF. DNA for the CDR3: TGTGCCAGCATGGTTAGCGGGAGGACCACAGATACGCAGTATTTT. The V and J genes are TRBV6-5 and TRBJ2-3; 10 nucleotides match TRBD2. The CDR3 runs to 15 residues. The junction had 6 bases not matched to a gene; V was cut back by 7 bases and J by 2 bases. Germline V gene sequence: CDR1 MNHEY, CDR2 SVGAGI.

The CDR3 loop is CATSDRRGANYGYTF. The DNA for the CDR3 is TGTGCCACCAGTGATAGGAGGGGCGCGAACTATGGCTACACCTTC. The chain uses TRBV24-1 and TRBJ1-2, with D possibly being TRBD1 (5 bases). V was cut by 3 bases and J by 2 bases, with 12 bases left in between. This CDR3 region has 15 residues. Germline assignment: CDR1 KGHDR and CDR2 SFDVKD.

The J gene is TRBJ2-3, the V gene TRBV19; 8 bases match TRBD2. Germline-derived CDR1 and CDR2 are LNHDA and SQIVND (reference sequence). This CDR3 is 14 amino acids long. V was pared by 4 bases and J by 2 bases, with 2 bases of the junction left unmatched. The CDR3 region has the DNA TGTGCCAGTAGTAAACTAGCGGTCACAGATACGCAGTATTTT. It specifies CASSKLAVTDTQYF.

This clone was seen just once. The J gene is TRBJ2-5, the V gene TRBV11-3; TRBD1 agrees at 9 bases. The CDR3 spans 15 residues. Germline values: CDR1 SGHNT, CDR2 YENEEA. V shed 4 bases, J shed 1 base, and the junction held 4 bases outside the gene matches. The CDR3 sequence: CASSSDRGSQETQYF. As DNA, the CDR3 is TGTGCCAGCAGCTCGGACAGGGGTTCCCAAGAGACCCAGTACTTC. Supplemented by reference TRBV11-3 and TRBJ2-5, the full variable domain reads EAGVVQSPRYKIIEKKQPVAFWCNPISGHNTLYWYLQNLGQGPELLIRYENEEAVDDSQLPKDRFSAERLKGVDSTLKIQPAELGDSAVYLCASSSDRGSQETQYFGPGTRLLVL.

The chain is built from TRBV7-9 and TRBJ1-1, with D unresolved. The V end lost 4 bases, the J end lost 4 bases, and 10 bases lay between the germline ends. The CDR3 loop spans 13 amino acids. The V gene's germline CDR1 is SEHNR and CDR2 FQNEAQ (reference sequence). The CDR3 sequence: CASSSRGGTEAFF. The CDR3 DNA sequence: TGTGCCAGCAGCTCGCGGGGTGGCACTGAAGCTTTCTTT. Variable domain in full (rest from reference TRBV7-9 and TRBJ1-1): DTGVSQNPRHKITKRGQNVTFRCDPISEHNRLYWYRQTLGQGPEFLTYFQNEAQLEKSRLLSDRFSAERPKGSFSTLEIQRTEQGDSAMYLCASSSRGGTEAFFGQGTRLTVV.

This chain uses TRBV2 with TRBJ2-2, with TRBD1 matching over 9 bases. The CDR3 contains 15 residues. Germline trimming cut 6 bases from V and 5 bases from J; bases unmatched to any gene: 7. Per the germline V gene, CDR1 is SNHLY and CDR2 is FYNNEI. CDR3 in amino acids: CASRAGQGRTGELFF. The DNA for the CDR3 is TGTGCCAGCAGGGCTGGACAGGGGAGGACCGGGGAGCTGTTTTTT.

This sequence joins TRBV24-1 and TRBJ2-3; D may be TRBD2 (6 bases). The CDR3 spans 17 residues. The V and J ends lost 5 bases and 9 bases respectively, with 26 bases between them. Germline assignment: CDR1 KGHDR and CDR2 SFDVKD. The CDR3 loop is CATSAGGILPTLSTQYF. CDR3 nucleotides: TGTGCCACCAGTGCCGGGGGTATCCTTCCTACTTTGTCAACGCAGTATTTT.

The rearrangement uses TRBV6-5 and TRBJ2-7; D is possibly TRBD1 (6 bases). This CDR3 is 13 amino acids long. Germline lookup yields CDR1 MNHEY and CDR2 SVGAGI. V lost 10 bases to trimming and J lost 0 bases, with 13 bases between them. DNA for the CDR3: TGTGCCACCGCTCAGGGGAGCTCCTACGAGCAGTACTTC. Its protein product is CATAQGSSYEQYF.

This clone was seen a single time. The chain uses TRBV25-1 and TRBJ1-1; tentative D call: TRBD1 (6 bases). This CDR3 comprises 15 residues. From germline, CDR1 is MGHDK and CDR2 SYGVNS. The germline V and J ends were trimmed by 1 base and 0 bases, with 9 bases remaining between them. This chain's CDR3 is CASSEWDTMNTEAFF. The CDR3 coding sequence is TGTGCCAGCAGTGAATGGGACACTATGAACACTGAAGCTTTCTTT.